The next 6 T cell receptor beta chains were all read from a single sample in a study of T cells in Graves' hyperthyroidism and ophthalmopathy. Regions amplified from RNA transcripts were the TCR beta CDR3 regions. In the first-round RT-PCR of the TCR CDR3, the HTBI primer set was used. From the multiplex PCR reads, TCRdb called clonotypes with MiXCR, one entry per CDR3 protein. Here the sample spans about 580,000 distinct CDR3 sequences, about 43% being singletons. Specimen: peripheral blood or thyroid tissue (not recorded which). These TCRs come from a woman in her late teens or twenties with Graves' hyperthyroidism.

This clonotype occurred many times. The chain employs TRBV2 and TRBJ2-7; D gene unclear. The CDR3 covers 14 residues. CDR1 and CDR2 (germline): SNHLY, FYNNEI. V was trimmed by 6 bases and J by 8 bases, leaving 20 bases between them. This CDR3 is CASRPALGAFKQYF. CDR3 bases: TGTGCCAGCAGACCCGCGTTGGGCGCCTTCAAGCAGTACTTC.

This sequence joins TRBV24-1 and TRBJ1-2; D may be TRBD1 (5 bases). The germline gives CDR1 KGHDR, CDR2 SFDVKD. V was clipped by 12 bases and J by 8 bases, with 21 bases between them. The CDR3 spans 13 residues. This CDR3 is CAPGIESILGYTF. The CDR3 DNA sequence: TGTGCCCCAGGGATTGAGTCGATTCTCGGCTACACCTTC.

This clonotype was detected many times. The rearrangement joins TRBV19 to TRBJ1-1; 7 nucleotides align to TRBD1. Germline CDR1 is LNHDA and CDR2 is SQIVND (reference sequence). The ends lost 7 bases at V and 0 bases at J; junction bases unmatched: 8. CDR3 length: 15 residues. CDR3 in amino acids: CASKSDRAMNTEAFF. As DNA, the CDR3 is TGTGCCAGTAAGAGCGACAGGGCGATGAACACTGAAGCTTTCTTT. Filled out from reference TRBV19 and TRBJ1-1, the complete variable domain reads DGGITQSPKYLFRKEGQNVTLSCEQNLNHDAMYWYRQDPGQGLRLIYYSQIVNDFQKGDIAEGYSVSREKKESFPLTVTSAQKNPTAFYLCASKSDRAMNTEAFFGQGTRLTVV.

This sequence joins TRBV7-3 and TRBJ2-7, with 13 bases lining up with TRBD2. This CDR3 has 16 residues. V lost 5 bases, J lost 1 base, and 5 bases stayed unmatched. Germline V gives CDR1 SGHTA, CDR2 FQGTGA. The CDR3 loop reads CASSETSGRNSYEQYF. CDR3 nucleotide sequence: TGTGCCAGCAGCGAGACTAGCGGGAGGAATTCCTACGAGCAGTACTTC. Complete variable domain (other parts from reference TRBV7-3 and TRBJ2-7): GAGVSQTPSNKVTEKGKYVELRCDPISGHTALYWYRQSLGQGPEFLIYFQGTGAADDSGLPNDRFFAVRPEGSVSTLKIQRTERGDSAVYLCASSETSGRNSYEQYFGPGTRLTVT.

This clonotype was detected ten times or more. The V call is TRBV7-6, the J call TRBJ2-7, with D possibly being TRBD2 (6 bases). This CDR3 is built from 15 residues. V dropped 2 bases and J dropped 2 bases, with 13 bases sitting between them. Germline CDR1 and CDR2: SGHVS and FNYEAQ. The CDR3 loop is CASSLYGGDTYEQYF. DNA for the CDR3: TGTGCCAGCAGCTTATACGGGGGAGACACCTACGAGCAGTACTTC.

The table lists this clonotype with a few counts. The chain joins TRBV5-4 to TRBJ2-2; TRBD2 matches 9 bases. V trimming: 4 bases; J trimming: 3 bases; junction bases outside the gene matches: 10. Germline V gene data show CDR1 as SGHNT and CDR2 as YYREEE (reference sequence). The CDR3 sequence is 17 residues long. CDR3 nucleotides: TGTGCCAGCAGCCGAGGTGGCGGGAGGGCCCACACCGGGGAGCTGTTTTTT. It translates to CASSRGGGRAHTGELFF.